The rows below give T cell receptor beta chains drawn from one sample of a study of blood T cell repertoires in COVID-19. The assay was immunoSEQ multiplex PCR, and TCRdb's table has in-frame clones only and misses some. The sample lists 200,000 to 250,000 clones, roughly 88% occurring once. Specimen: peripheral blood. The source of these receptors is a woman older than 75 with COVID-19, enrolled during active disease. Each CDR3 is given with its conserved first and last residue. D genes are given only for firm matches. The size entry is marked missing in some rows and otherwise reads once, few, many or a size class.

D: TRBD2; size: .; J: TRBJ2-7; length: 17; V: TRBV27; CDR3: CASSPLRGSGGAYEQYF; DNA: TGTGCCAGCAGTCCTCTCAGAGGTAGCGGGGGAGCCTACGAGCAGTACTTC
D: .; size: .; J: TRBJ2-2; length: 13; V: TRBV7-2; CDR3: CASSLPGAGELFF; DNA: TGTGCCAGCAGCTTACCAGGGGCCGGGGAGCTGTTTTTT
D: TRBD2; size: .; J: TRBJ2-5; length: 15; V: TRBV6-5; CDR3: CASSRLAGSQETQYF; DNA: TGTGCCAGCAGTCGACTAGCGGGGTCCCAAGAGACCCAGTACTTC
D: .; size: .; J: TRBJ2-7; length: 15; V: TRBV7-8; CDR3: CASSGRTASSYEQYF; DNA: TGTGCCAGCAGCGGGCGGACAGCGAGCTCCTACGAGCAGTACTTC
D: .; size: .; J: TRBJ2-7; length: 12; V: TRBV6-5; CDR3: CASSRTGSEQYF; DNA: TGTGCCAGCAGTAGAACAGGGAGCGAGCAGTACTTC
D: .; size: .; J: TRBJ2-1; length: 12; V: TRBV7-9; CDR3: CASSSDSNEQFF; DNA: TGTGCCAGCAGCTCCGACAGCAATGAGCAGTTCTTC
D: .; size: .; J: TRBJ1-2; length: 13; V: TRBV5-4; CDR3: CASSLAGSYGYTF; DNA: TGTGCCAGCAGCTTGGCCGGGAGTTATGGCTACACCTTC
D: TRBD1; size: .; J: TRBJ1-1; length: 15; V: TRBV6-5; CDR3: CASRRRTGGLLRAFF; DNA: TGTGCCAGCAGGAGACGGACAGGGGGTCTGTTGCGAGCTTTCTTT
D: TRBD1; size: .; J: TRBJ1-3; length: 15; V: TRBV7-2; CDR3: CASSPQTGGGNTIYF; DNA: TGTGCCAGCAGCCCTCAGACAGGGGGTGGAAACACCATATATTTT
D: .; size: .; J: TRBJ1-6; length: 16; V: TRBV7-9; CDR3: CASSLWGTSTNSPLHF; DNA: TGTGCCAGCAGCTTATGGGGGACAAGTACTAATTCACCCCTCCACTTT
D: .; size: .; J: TRBJ1-6; length: 16; V: TRBV19; CDR3: CASRAQGSSYNSPLHF; DNA: TGTGCCAGTAGGGCCCAGGGGAGCTCCTATAATTCACCCCTCCACTTT
D: .; size: .; J: TRBJ1-6; length: 12; V: TRBV6-6; CDR3: CASSLLSSPLHF; DNA: TGTGCCAGCAGTCTCCTCTCTTCACCCCTCCACTTT
D: TRBD1; size: few; J: TRBJ1-1; length: 15; V: TRBV19; CDR3: CASSVRQGQNTEAFF; DNA: TGTGCCAGTAGTGTCAGACAGGGGCAGAACACTGAAGCTTTCTTT
D: TRBD1; size: .; J: TRBJ1-2; length: 14; V: TRBV11-2; CDR3: CASSLDRGRHGYTF; DNA: TGTGCCAGCAGCTTGGACAGGGGGCGACATGGCTACACCTTC
D: .; size: .; J: TRBJ2-7; length: 12; V: TRBV3-1/TRBV3-2; CDR3: CASSQAAYEQYF; DNA: TGTGCCAGCAGCCAGGCTGCCTACGAGCAGTACTTC
D: TRBD1; size: .; J: TRBJ1-1; length: 15; V: TRBV28; CDR3: CASRVPTGANPEAFF; DNA: TGTGCCAGCCGAGTACCGACAGGGGCCAACCCTGAAGCTTTCTTT
D: .; size: .; J: TRBJ1-2; length: 13; V: TRBV9; CDR3: CASSVMDSWGYTF; DNA: TGTGCCAGCAGCGTAATGGACAGTTGGGGCTACACCTTC
D: .; size: .; J: TRBJ1-2; length: 14; V: TRBV29-1; CDR3: CSVDGASTNYGYTF; DNA: TGCAGCGTCGATGGGGCCAGCACGAACTATGGCTACACCTTC
D: .; size: .; J: TRBJ1-2; length: 13; V: TRBV12-3/TRBV12-4; CDR3: CASSIIADYGYTF; DNA: TGTGCCAGCAGTATAATAGCCGATTATGGCTACACCTTC
D: .; size: .; J: TRBJ2-2; length: 15; V: TRBV5-4; CDR3: CASSLAKGLGGELFF; DNA: TGTGCCAGCAGCTTGGCTAAGGGGCTCGGCGGGGAGCTGTTTTTT
D: .; size: .; J: TRBJ2-2; length: 14; V: TRBV6-5; CDR3: CASSYSIGTGELFF; DNA: TGTGCCAGCAGTTACTCGATCGGGACCGGGGAGCTGTTTTTT
D: .; size: .; J: TRBJ1-5; length: 13; V: TRBV6-5; CDR3: CASSYSRVQPQHF; DNA: TGTGCCAGCAGTTACTCGAGGGTTCAGCCCCAGCATTTT
D: TRBD1; size: .; J: TRBJ2-4; length: 16; V: TRBV27; CDR3: CASSRDRQLAKNIQYF; DNA: TGTGCCAGCAGTCGGGACAGGCAATTAGCCAAAAACATTCAGTACTTC
D: TRBD1; size: .; J: TRBJ1-1; length: 12; V: TRBV6-5; CDR3: CASRTGNTEAFF; DNA: TGTGCCAGCCGGACAGGGAACACTGAAGCTTTCTTT
D: TRBD1; size: .; J: TRBJ1-2; length: 16; V: TRBV9; CDR3: CASSVVGQGLGYGYTF; DNA: TGTGCCAGCAGCGTAGTGGGACAGGGATTGGGCTATGGCTACACCTTC
D: .; size: .; J: TRBJ2-1; length: 12; V: TRBV7-2; CDR3: CATAGEGGPQFF; DNA: TGTGCCACCGCGGGAGAGGGGGGGCCACAGTTCTTC
D: .; size: .; J: TRBJ1-1; length: 12; V: TRBV7-3; CDR3: CASSSSGTEAFF; DNA: TGTGCCAGCAGCAGTAGCGGCACTGAAGCTTTCTTT
D: .; size: .; J: TRBJ2-3; length: 16; V: TRBV28; CDR3: CASSLLTSGTTDTQYF; DNA: TGTGCCAGCAGTTTATTGACTTCCGGAACCACAGATACGCAGTATTTT
D: TRBD1; size: .; J: TRBJ1-6; length: 15; V: TRBV27; CDR3: CASRKRTGENSPLHF; DNA: TGTGCCAGCAGGAAACGGACAGGGGAAAATTCACCCCTCCACTTT
D: .; size: .; J: TRBJ2-2; length: 12; V: TRBV28; CDR3: CASSSSTGELFF; DNA: TGTGCCAGCAGTTCTAGCACCGGGGAGCTGTTTTTT
D: TRBD1; size: .; J: TRBJ2-3; length: 15; V: TRBV15; CDR3: CATSRTGERTDTQYF; DNA: TGTGCCACCAGCCGAACAGGGGAGAGAACAGATACGCAGTATTTT
D: .; size: .; J: TRBJ2-5; length: 12; V: TRBV5-1; CDR3: CASSSQGETQYF; DNA: TGCGCCAGCAGCTCCCAGGGGGAGACCCAGTACTTC
D: .; size: .; J: TRBJ1-4; length: 15; V: TRBV11-1; CDR3: CASSLEGHKNEKLFF; DNA: TGTGCCAGCAGCTTAGAGGGACATAAAAATGAAAAACTGTTTTTT
D: .; size: .; J: TRBJ2-7; length: 10; V: TRBV7-2; CDR3: CASGTYEQYF; DNA: TGTGCCAGCGGTACATACGAGCAGTACTTC
D: TRBD1; size: .; J: TRBJ1-1; length: 14; V: TRBV28; CDR3: CASRKAGTGPEAFF; DNA: TGTGCCAGCAGAAAAGCAGGGACAGGGCCTGAAGCTTTCTTT
D: .; size: .; J: TRBJ1-2; length: 12; V: TRBV11-3; CDR3: CASSLSGSGYTF; DNA: TGTGCCAGCAGCTTATCTGGGAGCGGCTACACCTTC
D: .; size: .; J: TRBJ2-2; length: 16; V: TRBV6-5; CDR3: CASSYSGGRGTGELFF; DNA: TGTGCCAGCAGTTACTCCGGGGGAAGGGGCACCGGGGAGCTGTTTTTT
D: .; size: .; J: TRBJ2-3; length: 15; V: TRBV3-1/TRBV3-2; CDR3: CASSPGGRGTDTQYF; DNA: TGTGCCAGCAGCCCGGGGGGCAGGGGCACAGATACGCAGTATTTT
D: .; size: .; J: TRBJ1-2; length: 13; V: TRBV6-5; CDR3: CASSLTGSIGYTF; DNA: TGTGCCAGCAGTCTAACAGGTTCTATAGGGTACACCTTC
D: .; size: .; J: TRBJ2-5; length: 17; V: TRBV5-4; CDR3: CASSLVGLAGAQETQYF; DNA: TGTGCCAGCAGCTTGGTGGGACTGGCGGGGGCTCAAGAGACCCAGTACTTC
D: TRBD1; size: .; J: TRBJ1-6; length: 12; V: TRBV6-5; CDR3: CAIRTGVSPLHF; DNA: TGTGCCATTAGGACAGGGGTATCACCCCTCCACTTT
D: TRBD1; size: .; J: TRBJ1-1; length: 14; V: TRBV6-5; CDR3: CASSTGQVNTEAFF; DNA: TGTGCCAGCAGTACCGGACAGGTGAACACTGAAGCTTTCTTT
D: TRBD1; size: .; J: TRBJ2-3; length: 14; V: TRBV3-1/TRBV3-2; CDR3: CASSHMTGPDTQYF; DNA: TGTGCCAGCAGCCACATGACAGGGCCAGATACGCAGTATTTT
D: TRBD1; size: .; J: TRBJ2-6; length: 17; V: TRBV19; CDR3: CASSNRLDRGAANVLTF; DNA: TGTGCCAGTAGTAATCGGTTGGACAGGGGAGCGGCCAACGTCCTGACTTTC
D: TRBD2; size: .; J: TRBJ2-1; length: 14; V: TRBV9; CDR3: CASSGTSGANEQFF; DNA: TGTGCCAGCAGCGGCACTAGCGGAGCCAATGAGCAGTTCTTC
D: TRBD1; size: .; J: TRBJ1-1; length: 13; V: TRBV6-5; CDR3: CASRPGQGKGAFF; DNA: TGTGCCAGCAGGCCTGGACAGGGAAAGGGAGCTTTCTTT
D: TRBD1; size: .; J: TRBJ2-3; length: 13; V: TRBV6-6; CDR3: CASSYGTGRTQYF; DNA: TGTGCCAGCAGTTATGGGACAGGGAGGACGCAGTATTTT
D: TRBD2; size: .; J: TRBJ2-5; length: 15; V: TRBV28; CDR3: CASSPRGGAGETQYF; DNA: TGTGCCAGCAGTCCCCGCGGGGGGGCGGGAGAGACCCAGTACTTC
D: TRBD1; size: .; J: TRBJ1-2; length: 13; V: TRBV25-1; CDR3: CASRRQGWTGYTF; DNA: TGTGCCAGCAGGCGACAGGGTTGGACGGGCTACACCTTC
D: TRBD1; size: .; J: TRBJ1-3; length: 16; V: TRBV4-2; CDR3: CASSQTGDSSGNTIYF; DNA: TGTGCCAGCAGCCAAACAGGGGACAGCTCTGGAAACACCATATATTTT
D: .; size: .; J: TRBJ1-4; length: 16; V: TRBV3-1/TRBV3-2; CDR3: CASSQDGGPMIEKLFF; DNA: TGTGCCAGCAGCCAAGACGGGGGACCCATGATTGAAAAACTGTTTTTT
D: TRBD2; size: .; J: TRBJ2-7; length: 16; V: TRBV18; CDR3: CASSHDSTSGYGEQYF; DNA: TGTGCCAGCTCACACGACTCGACTAGCGGCTACGGCGAGCAGTACTTC
D: .; size: .; J: TRBJ1-5; length: 17; V: TRBV7-2; CDR3: CASSLAPGGRSNQPQHF; DNA: TGTGCCAGCAGCTTAGCGCCGGGGGGGCGATCGAATCAGCCCCAGCATTTT
D: TRBD1; size: .; J: TRBJ1-6; length: 15; V: TRBV6-5; CDR3: CASSPSRGLGSPLHF; DNA: TGTGCCAGCAGCCCCTCCAGGGGGCTGGGTTCACCCCTCCACTTT
D: .; size: once; J: TRBJ1-1; length: 17; V: TRBV18; CDR3: CASSPSAALTMNTEAFF; DNA: TGTGCCAGCTCACCAAGTGCGGCCCTGACCATGAACACTGAAGCTTTCTTT
D: TRBD1; size: .; J: TRBJ2-7; length: 15; V: TRBV28; CDR3: CASKKPGQGLREQYF; DNA: TGTGCCAGCAAGAAACCGGGACAGGGGTTGAGGGAGCAGTACTTC
D: TRBD2; size: .; J: TRBJ2-2; length: 15; V: TRBV14; CDR3: CASSNSGGIAGELFF; DNA: TGTGCCAGCAGCAACAGCGGGGGGATTGCCGGGGAGCTGTTTTTT
D: .; size: .; J: TRBJ1-2; length: 14; V: TRBV19; CDR3: CASSMLGRENGYTF; DNA: TGTGCCAGTAGTATGCTGGGGAGGGAGAATGGCTACACCTTC
D: .; size: .; J: TRBJ1-2; length: 12; V: TRBV2; CDR3: CASTRDIYGYTF; DNA: TGTGCCAGCACCCGGGACATCTATGGCTACACCTTC